This TCR beta chain appears in the sequencing data of a study of TIL therapy for anti-PD-1-resistant metastatic lung cancer. The CDR3 has 12 amino acids. V lost 5 bases, J lost 6 bases, and 11 bases lay in between. Looked up from germline, CDR1 is MGHDK and CDR2 is SYGVNS. The immunoSEQ assay was v3. Repertoires were generated with immunoSEQ multiplex PCR, while TCRdb's copy carries only in-frame clones and drops some. This table has 95,000 or so clones, 65% appearing once. Stated time point: pre-treatment sample, taken before nivolumab and TIL therapy. Tumor tissue came from excised metastases, mostly pleural nodules or supraclavicular lymph nodes.

This receptor was obtained from a person between 25 and 80 years old with non-small cell lung cancer. V gene TRBV25-1 combines with J gene TRBJ2-7, with D possibly TRBD2 on 5 matching bases. The sequencing used tumor tissue, collected at baseline. For the CDR3, the DNA is TGTGCCAGCAGTAAGGACTCCCGCGAGCAGTACTTC. Encoded protein: CASSKDSREQYF.